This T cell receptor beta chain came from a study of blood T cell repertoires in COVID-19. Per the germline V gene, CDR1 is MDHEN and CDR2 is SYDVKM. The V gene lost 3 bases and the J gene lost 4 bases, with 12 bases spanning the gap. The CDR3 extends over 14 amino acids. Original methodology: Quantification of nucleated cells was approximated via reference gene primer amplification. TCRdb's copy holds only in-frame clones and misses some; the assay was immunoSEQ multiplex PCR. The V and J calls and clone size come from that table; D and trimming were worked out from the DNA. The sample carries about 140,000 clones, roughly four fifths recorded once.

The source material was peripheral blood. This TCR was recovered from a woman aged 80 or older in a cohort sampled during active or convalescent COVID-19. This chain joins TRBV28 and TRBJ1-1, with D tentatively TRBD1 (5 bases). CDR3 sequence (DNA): TGTGCCAGCAGTTTTCAGGGACTGGTCACTGAAGCTTTCTTT. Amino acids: CASSFQGLVTEAFF.